This passage covers 8 T cell receptor beta chains from one sample sequenced in a study of blood T cells in healthy people across ages (dated by TCRdb to between 2014 and 2017). The library was obtained by 5' RACE. The reads were generated on an Illumina HiSeq 2500. A second PCR of roughly 7 to 11 cycles was performed with a sample-barcoded 5' primer and a J-beta primer mix. TCRdb passed the public sequencing reads through fastp at Q25 and MiXCR, retaining productive beta sequences. Rows are combined by CDR3 protein, so each entry shows the most common genes and DNA. This sample lists hundreds of thousands of distinct CDR3 sequences; more than 20% were detected once. The ten largest clones take up roughly 9% of the sample. These same records also appear under a second study, on T cells of mothers and their children.

The sample consisted of blood. The receptors come from a boy aged 5-17 years in good health.

This clonotype was recorded a few times. This sequence joins TRBV6-6 and TRBJ1-1; a possible D gene is TRBD1 (6 bases). Germline CDR1 is MNHNY and CDR2 is SVGAGI (reference sequence). V was cut by 7 bases and J by 0 bases, with 15 bases left in between. The CDR3 spans 15 residues. CDR3 coding DNA: TGTGCCAGCATACGGGGGGCTGGGATGAACACTGAAGCTTTCTTT. It codes for CASIRGAGMNTEAFF.

Only a few counts were recorded for this clonotype. V and J are TRBV5-6 and TRBJ1-3; the D is unclear. The V gene lost 0 bases and the J gene lost 6 bases, with 7 bases spanning the gap. Germline CDR1 is SGHDT and CDR2 is YYEEEE. The CDR3 consists of 13 residues. Here the CDR3 reads CASSLDGLNTIYF. CDR3 nucleotides: TGTGCCAGCAGCTTGGACGGCTTAAACACCATATATTTT.

The chain carries TRBV6-1 and TRBJ2-1, with D possibly being TRBD2 (5 bases). With 4 bases removed from V and 0 bases from J, the gap between germline ends came to 16 bases. The CDR3 spans 17 residues. Germline CDR1 and CDR2: MNHNS and SASEGT. This chain's CDR3 is CASSVWGEPGSYNEQFF. The CDR3, as DNA: TGTGCCAGCAGTGTCTGGGGAGAACCAGGCTCCTACAATGAGCAGTTCTTC.

V is TRBV4-2 and J is TRBJ2-1; D unresolved. Trimming removed 0 bases from V and 4 bases from J, with 10 bases in between. The germline gives CDR1 LGHNA, CDR2 YNFKEQ. The CDR3 contains 15 residues. This CDR3 is CASSQDLLVYNEQFF. In nucleotides, the CDR3 is TGTGCCAGCAGCCAAGATCTTCTAGTGTACAATGAGCAGTTCTTC.

The J gene is TRBJ2-7, the V gene TRBV6-2 or TRBV6-3; possibly TRBD2 for D (5 bases). Germline loops: CDR1 MNHEY, CDR2 SVGEGT. V shed 0 bases and J shed 0 bases, with 9 bases lying between them. The CDR3 totals 15 residues. The CDR3: CASSYSPGFSYEQYF. DNA for the CDR3: TGTGCCAGCAGTTACTCCCCGGGGTTCTCCTACGAGCAGTACTTC.

The chain employs TRBV7-9 and TRBJ1-1; 7 nucleotides match TRBD1. CDR1 SEHNR and CDR2 FQNEAQ come from the germline V gene (reference sequence). The ends lost 5 bases at V and 3 bases at J; junction bases unmatched: 9. The CDR3 sequence is 15 residues long. In DNA, the CDR3 is TGTGCCAGCAGCCCATACAGGGGTGGTGACACTGAAGCTTTCTTT. It codes for CASSPYRGGDTEAFF.

The V and J genes are TRBV28 and TRBJ1-2; D is undetermined. The CDR3 extends over 13 amino acids. V lost 8 bases to trimming and J lost 4 bases, with 14 bases between them. The germline gives CDR1 MDHEN, CDR2 SYDVKM. The CDR3 DNA reads TGTGCCAGCCAAGTGGGAGCGAGCTATGGCTACACCTTC. Protein product: CASQVGASYGYTF.

The rearrangement uses TRBV12-3 or TRBV12-4 and TRBJ1-5; possible D gene TRBD1, 5 bases. This CDR3 has 13 amino acids. Trimming pared 5 bases from V and 7 bases from J, leaving 12 bases between. The CDR3 spells CASSGQGGQPQHF. CDR3 DNA: TGTGCCAGCAGTGGGCAGGGAGGCCAGCCCCAGCATTTT.